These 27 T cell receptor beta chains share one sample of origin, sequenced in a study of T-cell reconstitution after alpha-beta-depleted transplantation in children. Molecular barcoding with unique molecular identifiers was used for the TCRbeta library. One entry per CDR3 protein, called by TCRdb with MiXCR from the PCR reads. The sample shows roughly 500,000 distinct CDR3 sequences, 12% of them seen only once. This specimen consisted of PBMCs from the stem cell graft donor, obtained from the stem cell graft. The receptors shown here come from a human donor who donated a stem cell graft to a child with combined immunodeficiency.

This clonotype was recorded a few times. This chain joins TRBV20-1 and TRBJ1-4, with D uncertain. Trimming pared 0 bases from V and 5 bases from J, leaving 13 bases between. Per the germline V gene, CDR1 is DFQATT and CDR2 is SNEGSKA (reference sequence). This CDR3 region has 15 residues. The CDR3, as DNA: TGCAGTGCTAGAGATCGTGAGGGTTCGAATGAAAAACTGTTTTTT. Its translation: CSARDREGSNEKLFF.

This chain's CDR3 is CASSLTGPTDTQYF. CDR3 coding DNA: TGTGCCAGCAGCCTGACAGGGCCCACAGATACGCAGTATTTT. This chain joins TRBV12-3 or TRBV12-4 and TRBJ2-3, with 7 bases identical to TRBD1. The CDR3 length is 14 residues. V lost 6 bases, J lost 2 bases, and 5 bases stayed unmatched.

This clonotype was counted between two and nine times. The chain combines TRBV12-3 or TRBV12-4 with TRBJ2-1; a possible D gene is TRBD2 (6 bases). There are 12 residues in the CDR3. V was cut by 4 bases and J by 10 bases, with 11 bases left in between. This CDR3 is CASSSTSLEQFF. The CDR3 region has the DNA TGTGCCAGCAGTTCGACTAGTTTGGAGCAGTTCTTC.

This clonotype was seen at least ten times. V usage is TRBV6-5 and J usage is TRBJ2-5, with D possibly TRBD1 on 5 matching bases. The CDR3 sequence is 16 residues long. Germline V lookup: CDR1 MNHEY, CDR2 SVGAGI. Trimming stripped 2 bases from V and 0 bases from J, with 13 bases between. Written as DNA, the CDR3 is TGTGCCAGCAGTTACGACAGCCAATTGTACCAAGAGACCCAGTACTTC. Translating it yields CASSYDSQLYQETQYF.

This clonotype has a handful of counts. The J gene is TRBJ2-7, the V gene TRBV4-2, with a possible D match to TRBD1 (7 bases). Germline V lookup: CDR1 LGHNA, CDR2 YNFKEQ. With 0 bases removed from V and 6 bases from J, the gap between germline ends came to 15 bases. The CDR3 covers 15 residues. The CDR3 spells CASSQEGRGEGEQYF. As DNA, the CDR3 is TGTGCCAGCAGCCAAGAGGGCAGGGGGGAAGGCGAGCAGTACTTC.

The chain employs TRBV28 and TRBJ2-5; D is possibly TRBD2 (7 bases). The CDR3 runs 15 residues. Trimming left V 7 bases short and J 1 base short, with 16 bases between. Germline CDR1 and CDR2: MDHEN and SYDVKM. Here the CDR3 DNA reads TGTGCCAGCATCCCAGCCCGGGGGGCCCAAGAGACCCAGTACTTC. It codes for CASIPARGAQETQYF.

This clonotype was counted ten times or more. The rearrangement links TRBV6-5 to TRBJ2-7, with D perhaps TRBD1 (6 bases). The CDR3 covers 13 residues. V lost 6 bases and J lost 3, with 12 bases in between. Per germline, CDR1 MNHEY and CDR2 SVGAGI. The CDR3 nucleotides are TGTGCCAGCAGAGCCGGACAGATCTACGAGCAGTACTTC. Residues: CASRAGQIYEQYF.

This CDR3 reads CASSDTGTSGINEQFF. The CDR3 bases are TGTGCCAGCAGCGACACCGGGACTAGCGGGATAAATGAGCAGTTCTTC. The chain recombines TRBV9 with TRBJ2-1; 13 bases are shared with TRBD2. V lost 3 bases and J lost 7; bases outside the gene matches: 7. Germline V CDR1 and CDR2: SGDLS, YYNGEE. The CDR3 runs to 16 residues.

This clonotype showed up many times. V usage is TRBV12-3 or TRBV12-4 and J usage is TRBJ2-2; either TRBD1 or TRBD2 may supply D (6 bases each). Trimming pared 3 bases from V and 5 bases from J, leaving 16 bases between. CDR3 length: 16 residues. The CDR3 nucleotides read TGTGCCAGCAGTTTGATGAGTACAGGGAGGACCGGGGAGCTGTTTTTT. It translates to CASSLMSTGRTGELFF.

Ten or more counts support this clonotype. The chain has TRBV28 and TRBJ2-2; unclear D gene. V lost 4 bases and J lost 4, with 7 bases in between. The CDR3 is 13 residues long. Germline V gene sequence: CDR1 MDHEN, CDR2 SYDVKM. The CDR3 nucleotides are TGTGCCAGCAGTTGGCAGGCCACCGGGGAGCTGTTTTTT. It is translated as CASSWQATGELFF. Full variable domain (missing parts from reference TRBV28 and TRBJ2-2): DVKVTQSSRYLVKRTGEKVFLECVQDMDHENMFWYRQDPGLGLRLIYFSYDVKMKEKGDIPEGYSVSREKKERFSLILESASTNQTSMYLCASSWQATGELFFGEGSRLTVL.

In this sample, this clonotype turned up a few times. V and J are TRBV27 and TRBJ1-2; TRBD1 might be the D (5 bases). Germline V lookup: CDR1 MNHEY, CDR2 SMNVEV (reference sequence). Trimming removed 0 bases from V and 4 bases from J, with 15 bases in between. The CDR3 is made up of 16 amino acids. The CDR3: CASSLSYGTWSYGYTF. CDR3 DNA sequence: TGTGCCAGCAGTTTATCCTACGGGACTTGGAGCTATGGCTACACCTTC.

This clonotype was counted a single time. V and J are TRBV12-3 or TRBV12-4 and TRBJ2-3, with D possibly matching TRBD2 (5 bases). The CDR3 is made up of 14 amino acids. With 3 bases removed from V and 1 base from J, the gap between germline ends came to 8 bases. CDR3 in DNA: TGTGCCAGCAGTTTTCAGCGGCGCACAGATACGCAGTATTTT. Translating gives CASSFQRRTDTQYF.

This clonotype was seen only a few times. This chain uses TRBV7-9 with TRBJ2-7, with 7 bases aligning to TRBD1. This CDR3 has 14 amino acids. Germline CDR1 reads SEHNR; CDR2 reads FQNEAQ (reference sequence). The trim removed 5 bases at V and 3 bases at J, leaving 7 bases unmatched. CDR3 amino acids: CASSRQGMGYEQYF. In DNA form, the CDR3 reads TGTGCCAGCAGCCGACAGGGAATGGGCTACGAGCAGTACTTC. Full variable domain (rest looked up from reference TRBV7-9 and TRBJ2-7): DTGVSQNPRHKITKRGQNVTFRCDPISEHNRLYWYRQTLGQGPEFLTYFQNEAQLEKSRLLSDRFSAERPKGSFSTLEIQRTEQGDSAMYLCASSRQGMGYEQYFGPGTRLTVT.

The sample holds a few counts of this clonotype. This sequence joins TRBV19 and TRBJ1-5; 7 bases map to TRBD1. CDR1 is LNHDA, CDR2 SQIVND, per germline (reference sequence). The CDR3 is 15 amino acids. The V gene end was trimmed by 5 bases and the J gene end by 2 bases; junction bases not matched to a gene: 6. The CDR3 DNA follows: TGTGCCAGTAGTCTAACAGGGGTGGGCAATCAGCCCCAGCATTTT. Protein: CASSLTGVGNQPQHF.

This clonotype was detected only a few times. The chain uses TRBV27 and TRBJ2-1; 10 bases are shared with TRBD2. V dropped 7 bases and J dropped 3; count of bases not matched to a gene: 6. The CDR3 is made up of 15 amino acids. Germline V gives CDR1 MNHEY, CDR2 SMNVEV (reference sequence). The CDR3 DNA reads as TGTGCCAGCACCGATAGCGGGGGGCTCTACAATGAGCAGTTCTTC. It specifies CASTDSGGLYNEQFF.

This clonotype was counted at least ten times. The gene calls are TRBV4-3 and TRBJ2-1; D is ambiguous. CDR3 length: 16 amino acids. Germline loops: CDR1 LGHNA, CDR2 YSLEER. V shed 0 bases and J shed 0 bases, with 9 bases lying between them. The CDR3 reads CASSQEGSVSYNEQFF. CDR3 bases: TGCGCCAGCAGCCAAGAGGGAAGCGTCTCCTACAATGAGCAGTTCTTC.

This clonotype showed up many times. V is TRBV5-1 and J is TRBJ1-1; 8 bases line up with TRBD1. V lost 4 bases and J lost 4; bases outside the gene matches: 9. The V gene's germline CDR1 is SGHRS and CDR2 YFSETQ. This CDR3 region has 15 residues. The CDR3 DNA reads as TGCGCCAGCAGCCTGGGCCAGGGGGCGAGCACTGAAGCTTTCTTT. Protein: CASSLGQGASTEAFF.

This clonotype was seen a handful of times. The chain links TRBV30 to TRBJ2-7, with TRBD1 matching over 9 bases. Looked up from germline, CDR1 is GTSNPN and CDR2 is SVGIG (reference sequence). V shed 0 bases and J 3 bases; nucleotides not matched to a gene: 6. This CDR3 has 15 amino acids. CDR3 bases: TGTGCCTGGAGTGTACCGGACAGGGGACTCTACGAGCAGTACTTC. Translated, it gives CAWSVPDRGLYEQYF.

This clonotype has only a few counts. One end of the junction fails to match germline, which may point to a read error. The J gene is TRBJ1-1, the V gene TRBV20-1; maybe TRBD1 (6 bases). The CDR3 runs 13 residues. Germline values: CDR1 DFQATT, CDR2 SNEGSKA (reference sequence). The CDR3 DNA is TGCAGTGTTAGAGGGGGATGGAACACTGAAGCTTTCTTT. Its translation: CSVRGGWNTEAFF.

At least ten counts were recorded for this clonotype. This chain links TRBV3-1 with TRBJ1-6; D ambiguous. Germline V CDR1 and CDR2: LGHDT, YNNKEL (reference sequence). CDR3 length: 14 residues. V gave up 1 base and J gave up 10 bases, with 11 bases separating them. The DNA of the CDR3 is TGTGCCAGCAGCCAAGGAAGGTTGAACTCACCCCTCCACTTT. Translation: CASSQGRLNSPLHF.

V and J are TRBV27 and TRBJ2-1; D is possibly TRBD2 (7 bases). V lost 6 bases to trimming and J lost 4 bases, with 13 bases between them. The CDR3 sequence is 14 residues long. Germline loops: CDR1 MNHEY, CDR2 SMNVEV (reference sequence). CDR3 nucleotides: TGTGCCAGCAGGGCGGGGGCCCTATACAATGAGCAGTTCTTC. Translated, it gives CASRAGALYNEQFF.

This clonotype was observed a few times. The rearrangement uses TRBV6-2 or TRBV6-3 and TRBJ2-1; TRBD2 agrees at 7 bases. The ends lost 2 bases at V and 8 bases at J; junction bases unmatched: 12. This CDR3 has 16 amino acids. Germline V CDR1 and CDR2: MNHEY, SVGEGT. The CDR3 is CASSYQLAASWDEQFF. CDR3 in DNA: TGTGCCAGCAGTTACCAGCTAGCGGCCTCGTGGGATGAGCAGTTCTTC.

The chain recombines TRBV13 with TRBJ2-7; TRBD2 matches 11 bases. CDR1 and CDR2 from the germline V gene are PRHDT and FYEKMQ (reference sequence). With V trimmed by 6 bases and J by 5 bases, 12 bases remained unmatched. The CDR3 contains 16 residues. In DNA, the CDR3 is TGTGCCAGCAGTAATTCCCAACTAGCGGGAGACCACGAGCAGTACTTC. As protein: CASSNSQLAGDHEQYF. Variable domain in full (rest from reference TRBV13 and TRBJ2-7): AAGVIQSPRHLIKEKRETATLKCYPIPRHDTVYWYQQGPGQDPQFLISFYEKMQSDKGSIPDRFSAQQFSDYHSELNMSSLELGDSALYFCASSNSQLAGDHEQYFGPGTRLTVT.

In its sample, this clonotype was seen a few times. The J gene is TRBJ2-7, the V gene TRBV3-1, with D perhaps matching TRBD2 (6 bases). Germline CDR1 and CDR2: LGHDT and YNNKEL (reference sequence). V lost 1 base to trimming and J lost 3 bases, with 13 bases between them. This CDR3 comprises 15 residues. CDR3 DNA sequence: TGTGCCAGCAGCCAAGGCGGGGCAGCGGTCTACGAGCAGTACTTC. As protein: CASSQGGAAVYEQYF.

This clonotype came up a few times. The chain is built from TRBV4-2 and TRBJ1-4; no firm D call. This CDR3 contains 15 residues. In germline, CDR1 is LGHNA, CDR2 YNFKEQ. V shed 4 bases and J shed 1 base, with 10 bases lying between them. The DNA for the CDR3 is TGTGCCAGCAGCCCCCCTGGGGTAACTAATGAAAAACTGTTTTTT. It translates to CASSPPGVTNEKLFF.

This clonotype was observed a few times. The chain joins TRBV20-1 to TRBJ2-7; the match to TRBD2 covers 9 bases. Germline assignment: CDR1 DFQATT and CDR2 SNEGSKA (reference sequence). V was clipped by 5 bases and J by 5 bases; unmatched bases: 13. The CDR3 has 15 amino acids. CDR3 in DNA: TGCAGTGCTCAAAAGCCCGGGACTAGCTGGGACGAGCAGTACTTC. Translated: CSAQKPGTSWDEQYF.

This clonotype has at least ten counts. CDR3 coding DNA: TGCGCCAGCAGCAAGGGTAATGAGCAGTTCTTC. Translation: CASSKGNEQFF. This sequence joins TRBV5-1 and TRBJ2-1; D is ambiguous. Per the germline V gene, CDR1 is SGHRS and CDR2 is YFSETQ. This CDR3 is 11 amino acids long. The V end was cut by 4 bases, the J end by 7 bases, with 6 bases between.